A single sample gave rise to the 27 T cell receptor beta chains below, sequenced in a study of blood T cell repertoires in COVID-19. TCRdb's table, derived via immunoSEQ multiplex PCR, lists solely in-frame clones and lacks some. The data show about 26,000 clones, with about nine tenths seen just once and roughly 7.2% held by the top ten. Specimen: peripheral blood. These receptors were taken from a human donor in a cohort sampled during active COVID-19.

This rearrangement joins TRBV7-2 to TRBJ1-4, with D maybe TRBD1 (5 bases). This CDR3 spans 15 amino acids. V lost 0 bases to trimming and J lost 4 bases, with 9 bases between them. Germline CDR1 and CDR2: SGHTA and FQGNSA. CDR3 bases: TGTGCCAGCAGCTTAGCCGGGACTGGTAATGAAAAACTGTTTTTT. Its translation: CASSLAGTGNEKLFF.

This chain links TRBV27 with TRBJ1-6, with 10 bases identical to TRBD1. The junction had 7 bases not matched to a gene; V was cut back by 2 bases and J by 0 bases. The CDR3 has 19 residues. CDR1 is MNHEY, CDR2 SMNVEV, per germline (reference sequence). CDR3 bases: TGTGCCAGCAGTTTAAGACAGGGGGCGACTAGCTCCTATAATTCACCCCTCCACTTT. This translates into CASSLRQGATSSYNSPLHF.

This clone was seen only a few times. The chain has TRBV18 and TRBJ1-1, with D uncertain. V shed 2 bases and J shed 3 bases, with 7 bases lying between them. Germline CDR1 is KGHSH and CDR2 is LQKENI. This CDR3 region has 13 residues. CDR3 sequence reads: CASSPVRDTEAFF. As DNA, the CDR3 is TGTGCCAGCTCACCAGTGAGGGACACTGAAGCTTTCTTT.

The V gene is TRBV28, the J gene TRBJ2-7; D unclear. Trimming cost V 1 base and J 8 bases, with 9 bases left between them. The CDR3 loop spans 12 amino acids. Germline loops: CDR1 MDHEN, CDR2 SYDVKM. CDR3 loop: CASSLSQNKQYF. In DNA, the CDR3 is TGTGCCAGCAGTTTATCACAGAATAAGCAGTACTTC.

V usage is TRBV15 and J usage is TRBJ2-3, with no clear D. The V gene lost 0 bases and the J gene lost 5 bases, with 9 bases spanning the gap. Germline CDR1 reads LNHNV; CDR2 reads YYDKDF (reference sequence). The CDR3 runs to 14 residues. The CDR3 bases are TGTGCCACCAGCAGAGATCGCCCCGGAGATACGCAGTATTTT. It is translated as CATSRDRPGDTQYF.

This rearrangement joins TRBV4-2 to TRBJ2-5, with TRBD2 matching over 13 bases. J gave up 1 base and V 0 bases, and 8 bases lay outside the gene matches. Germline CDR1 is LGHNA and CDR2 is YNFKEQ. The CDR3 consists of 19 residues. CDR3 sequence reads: CASSQEGTSGGASQETQYF. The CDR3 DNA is TGTGCCAGCAGCCAAGAGGGAACTAGCGGGGGGGCCTCCCAAGAGACCCAGTACTTC.

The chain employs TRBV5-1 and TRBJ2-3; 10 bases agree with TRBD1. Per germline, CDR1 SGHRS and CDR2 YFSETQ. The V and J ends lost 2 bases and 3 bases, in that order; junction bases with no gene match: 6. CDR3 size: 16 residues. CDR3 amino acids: CASSFGQGGGTDTQYF. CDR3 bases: TGCGCCAGCAGCTTTGGACAGGGGGGCGGTACAGATACGCAGTATTTT. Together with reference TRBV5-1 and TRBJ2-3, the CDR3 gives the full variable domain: KAGVTQTPRYLIKTRGQQVTLSCSPISGHRSVSWYQQTPGQGLQFLFEYFSETQRNKGNFPGRFSGRQFSNSRSEMNVSTLELGDSALYLCASSFGQGGGTDTQYFGPGTRLTVL.

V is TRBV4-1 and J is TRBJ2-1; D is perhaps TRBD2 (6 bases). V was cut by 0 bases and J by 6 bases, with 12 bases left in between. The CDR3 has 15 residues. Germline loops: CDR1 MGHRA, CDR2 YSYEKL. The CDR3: CASSQDRGVINEQFF. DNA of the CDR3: TGCGCCAGCAGCCAAGACCGCGGGGTAATCAATGAGCAGTTCTTC.

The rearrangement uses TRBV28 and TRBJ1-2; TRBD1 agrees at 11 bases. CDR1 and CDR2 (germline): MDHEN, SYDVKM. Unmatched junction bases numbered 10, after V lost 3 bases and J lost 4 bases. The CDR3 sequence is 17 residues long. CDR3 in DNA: TGTGCCAGCAGTTTGCCCGGGACAGGGGGTCCCATCTATGGCTACACCTTC. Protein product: CASSLPGTGGPIYGYTF.

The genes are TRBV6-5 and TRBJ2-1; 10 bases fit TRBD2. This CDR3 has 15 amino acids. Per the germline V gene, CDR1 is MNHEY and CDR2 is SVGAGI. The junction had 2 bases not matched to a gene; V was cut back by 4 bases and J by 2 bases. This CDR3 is CASSFSGGAYNEQFF. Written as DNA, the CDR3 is TGTGCCAGCAGTTTCAGCGGGGGGGCCTACAATGAGCAGTTCTTC.

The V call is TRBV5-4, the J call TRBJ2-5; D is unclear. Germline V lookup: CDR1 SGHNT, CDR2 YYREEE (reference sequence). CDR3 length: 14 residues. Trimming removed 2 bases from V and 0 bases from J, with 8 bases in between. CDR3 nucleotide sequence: TGTGCCAGCAGCTTCACCGCGGACCAAGAGACCCAGTACTTC. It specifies CASSFTADQETQYF.

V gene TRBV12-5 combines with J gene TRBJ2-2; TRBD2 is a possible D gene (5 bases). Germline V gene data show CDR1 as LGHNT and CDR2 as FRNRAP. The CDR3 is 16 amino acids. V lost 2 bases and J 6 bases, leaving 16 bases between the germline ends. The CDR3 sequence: CASGLPRTSGPGELFF. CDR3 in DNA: TGTGCTAGTGGTTTGCCTCGGACGAGCGGACCCGGGGAGCTGTTTTTT.

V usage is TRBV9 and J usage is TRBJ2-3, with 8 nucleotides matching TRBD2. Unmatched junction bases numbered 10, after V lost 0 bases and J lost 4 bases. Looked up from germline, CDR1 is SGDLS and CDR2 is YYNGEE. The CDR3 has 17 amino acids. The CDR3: CASSVALRDSGADTQYF. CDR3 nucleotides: TGTGCCAGCAGCGTAGCTCTCCGGGATAGCGGGGCAGATACGCAGTATTTT.

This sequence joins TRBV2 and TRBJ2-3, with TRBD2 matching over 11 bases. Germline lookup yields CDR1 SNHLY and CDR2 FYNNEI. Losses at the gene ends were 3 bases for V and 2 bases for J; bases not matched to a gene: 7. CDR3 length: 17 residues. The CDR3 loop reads CASSDVVLAGDTDTQYF. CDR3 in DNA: TGTGCCAGCAGTGATGTAGTACTAGCGGGGGACACAGATACGCAGTATTTT. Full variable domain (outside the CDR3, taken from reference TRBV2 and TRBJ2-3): EPEVTQTPSHQVTQMGQEVILRCVPISNHLYFYWYRQILGQKVEFLVSFYNNEISEKSEIFDDQFSVERPDGSNFTLKIRSTKLEDSAMYFCASSDVVLAGDTDTQYFGPGTRLTVL.

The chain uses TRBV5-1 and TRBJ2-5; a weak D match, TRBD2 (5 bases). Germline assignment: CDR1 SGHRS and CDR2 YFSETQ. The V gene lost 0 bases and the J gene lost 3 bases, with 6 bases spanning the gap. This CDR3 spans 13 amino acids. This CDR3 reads CASSLGSEETQYF. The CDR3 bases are TGCGCCAGCAGCTTGGGTAGCGAAGAGACCCAGTACTTC.

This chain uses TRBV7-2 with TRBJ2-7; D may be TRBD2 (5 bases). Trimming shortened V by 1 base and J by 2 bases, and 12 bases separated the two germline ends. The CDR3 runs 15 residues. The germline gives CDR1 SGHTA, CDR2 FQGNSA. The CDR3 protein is CASSLGGASAYEQYF. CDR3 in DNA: TGTGCCAGCAGCTTAGGGGGAGCCAGCGCCTACGAGCAGTACTTC.

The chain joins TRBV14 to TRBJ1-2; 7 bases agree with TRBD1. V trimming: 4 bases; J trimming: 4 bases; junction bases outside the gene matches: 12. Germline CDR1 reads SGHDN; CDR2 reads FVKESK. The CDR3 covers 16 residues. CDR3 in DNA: TGTGCCAGCAGCCTTTCAAGGGGGCTAATCGGCTATGGCTACACCTTC. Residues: CASSLSRGLIGYGYTF. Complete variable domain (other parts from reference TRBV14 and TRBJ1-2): EAGVTQFPSHSVIEKGQTVTLRCDPISGHDNLYWYRRVMGKEIKFLLHFVKESKQDESGMPNNRFLAERTGGTYSTLKVQPAELEDSGVYFCASSLSRGLIGYGYTFGSGTRLTVV.

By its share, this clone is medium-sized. The CDR3 sequence: CASRPGGVAEAFF. The CDR3, as DNA: TGTGCCAGCAGACCAGGGGGTGTCGCTGAAGCTTTCTTT. The V call is TRBV5-4, the J call TRBJ1-1, with TRBD1 identical over 7 bases. Germline lookup yields CDR1 SGHNT and CDR2 YYREEE (reference sequence). The CDR3 has 13 residues. After removal of 5 bases from V and 6 bases from J, the junction contained 7 bases not matched to a gene.

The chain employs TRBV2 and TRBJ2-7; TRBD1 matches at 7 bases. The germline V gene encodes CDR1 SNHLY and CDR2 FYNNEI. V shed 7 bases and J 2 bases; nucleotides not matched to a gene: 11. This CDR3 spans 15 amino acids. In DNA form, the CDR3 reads TGTGCCAGCACTTTGGGGACAGCGAAAACCTACGAGCAGTACTTC. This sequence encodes CASTLGTAKTYEQYF.

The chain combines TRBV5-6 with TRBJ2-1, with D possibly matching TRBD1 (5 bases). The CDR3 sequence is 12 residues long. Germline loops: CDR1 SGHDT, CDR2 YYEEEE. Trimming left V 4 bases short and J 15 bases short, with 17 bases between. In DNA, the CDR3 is TGTGCCAGCAGCCAAGGGGTACAGCATCGGTTCTTC. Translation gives CASSQGVQHRFF.

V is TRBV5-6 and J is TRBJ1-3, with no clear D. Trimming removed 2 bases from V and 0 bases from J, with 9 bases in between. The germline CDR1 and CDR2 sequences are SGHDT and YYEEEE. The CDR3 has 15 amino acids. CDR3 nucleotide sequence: TGTGCCAGCAGCTTCACATGGAGCTCTGGAAACACCATATATTTT. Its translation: CASSFTWSSGNTIYF.

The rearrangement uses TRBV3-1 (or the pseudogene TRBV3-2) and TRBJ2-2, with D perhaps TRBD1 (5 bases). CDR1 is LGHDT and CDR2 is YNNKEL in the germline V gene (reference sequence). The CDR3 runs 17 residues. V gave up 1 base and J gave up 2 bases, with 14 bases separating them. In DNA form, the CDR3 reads TGTGCCAGCAGCCAAGTCCCTGGGGCGGCTAACACCGGGGAGCTGTTTTTT. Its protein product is CASSQVPGAANTGELFF.

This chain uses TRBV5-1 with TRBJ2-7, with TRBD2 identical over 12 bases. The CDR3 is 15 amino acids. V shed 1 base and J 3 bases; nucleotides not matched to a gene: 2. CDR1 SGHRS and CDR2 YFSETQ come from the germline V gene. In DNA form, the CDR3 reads TGCGCCAGCAGCTTGACTAGCGGGGGGATCTACGAGCAGTACTTC. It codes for CASSLTSGGIYEQYF. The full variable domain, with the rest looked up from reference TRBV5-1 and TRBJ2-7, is KAGVTQTPRYLIKTRGQQVTLSCSPISGHRSVSWYQQTPGQGLQFLFEYFSETQRNKGNFPGRFSGRQFSNSRSEMNVSTLELGDSALYLCASSLTSGGIYEQYFGPGTRLTVT.

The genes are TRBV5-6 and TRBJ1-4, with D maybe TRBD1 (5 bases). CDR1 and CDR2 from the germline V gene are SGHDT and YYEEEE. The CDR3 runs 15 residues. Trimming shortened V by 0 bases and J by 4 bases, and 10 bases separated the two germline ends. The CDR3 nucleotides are TGTGCCAGCAGCTTGGCCGGCAGGGTTAATGAAAAACTGTTTTTT. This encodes CASSLAGRVNEKLFF.

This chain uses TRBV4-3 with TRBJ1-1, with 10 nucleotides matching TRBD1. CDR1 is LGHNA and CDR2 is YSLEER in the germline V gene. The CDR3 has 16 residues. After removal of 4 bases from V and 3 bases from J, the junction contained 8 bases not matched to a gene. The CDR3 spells CASSPSGGTGDTEAFF. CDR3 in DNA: TGCGCCAGCAGCCCTTCAGGGGGGACAGGGGACACTGAAGCTTTCTTT.

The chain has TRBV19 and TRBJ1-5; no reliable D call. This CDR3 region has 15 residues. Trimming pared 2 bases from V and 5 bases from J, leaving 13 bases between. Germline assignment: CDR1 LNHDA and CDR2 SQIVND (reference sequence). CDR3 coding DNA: TGTGCCAGTAGTATAAGGCCGGGGAAGGATCAGCCCCAGCATTTT. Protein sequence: CASSIRPGKDQPQHF.

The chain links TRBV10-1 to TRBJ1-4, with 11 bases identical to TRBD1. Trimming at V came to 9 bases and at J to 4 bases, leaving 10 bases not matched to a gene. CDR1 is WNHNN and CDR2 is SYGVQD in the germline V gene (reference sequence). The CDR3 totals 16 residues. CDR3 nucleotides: TGCGCCAGGCGGACAGGGGGCGCTGCGTGTAATGAAAAACTGTTTTTT. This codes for CARRTGGAACNEKLFF.